This is a list of T cell receptor beta chains from one sample in a study of T cells after yellow fever vaccination. One entry per CDR3 protein, called by TCRdb with MiXCR from the 5' RACE reads. The sample shows about 550,000 distinct CDR3 sequences, 15% to 20% of them seen only once. This specimen consisted of PBMCs, obtained 15 days after the yellow fever booster vaccination. The receptors were gathered from a man aged 25 to 40 who received the YFV17D yellow fever vaccine. Both conserved end residues are part of each CDR3. A D gene is named only where the DNA matches it firmly. Size tells how often a clone was seen (once, few, many) or the class of an expanded clone, and some rows leave it out.

.	TRBV12-3/TRBV12-4	TRBJ1-1	TRBD1	CASSFRGQGFTEAFF	TGTGCCAGCAGTTTCAGGGGACAGGGGTTCACTGAAGCTTTCTTT
.	TRBV4-3	TRBJ2-1	TRBD2	CASSPRTSSGSNEQFF	TGCGCCAGCAGCCCCCGGACTAGCAGCGGGTCCAATGAGCAGTTCTTC
few	TRBV29-1	TRBJ2-2	.	CSATLRQSGELFF	TGCAGCGCTACCTTGAGACAGTCCGGGGAGCTGTTTTTT
.	TRBV29-1	TRBJ2-3	TRBD2	CSVAPGTSGRAGRSTDTQYF	TGCAGCGTCGCCCCCGGGACTAGCGGGAGGGCCGGGAGGAGCACAGATACGCAGTATTTT
few	TRBV20-1	TRBJ2-3	.	CSAQRAGDTQYF	TGCAGTGCCCAAAGGGCGGGAGATACGCAGTATTTT
.	TRBV7-2	TRBJ2-7	.	CASSPQGSLYEQYF	TGTGCCAGCAGCCCCCAGGGATCCCTCTACGAGCAGTACTTC
.	TRBV5-4	TRBJ2-1	TRBD2	CASSLEPSGSNEQFF	TGTGCCAGCAGCTTGGAGCCTAGCGGGAGCAATGAGCAGTTCTTC
few	TRBV20-1	TRBJ2-7	TRBD2	CSAVAGGNYEQYF	TGCAGTGCCGTAGCGGGAGGGAACTACGAGCAGTACTTC
.	TRBV5-1	TRBJ2-7	TRBD2	CASSLETSGSLSSYEQYF	TGCGCCAGCAGCCTGGAGACTAGCGGGAGCCTGAGCTCCTACGAGCAGTACTTC
few	TRBV6-5	TRBJ1-1	.	CASSYLGRAGTEAFF	TGTGCCAGCAGTTACCTGGGGAGGGCGGGCACTGAAGCTTTCTTT
.	TRBV15	TRBJ2-7	.	CATSRDRWGADPSYEQYF	TGTGCCACCAGCAGAGATCGGTGGGGGGCGGATCCTTCCTACGAGCAGTACTTC
few	TRBV4-2	TRBJ2-1	.	CASSQDGTPQFF	TGTGCCAGCAGCCAAGATGGGACTCCCCAGTTCTTC
few	TRBV6-5	TRBJ2-1	TRBD2	CASSYSGLAGNNEQFF	TGTGCCAGCAGTTACTCGGGACTAGCGGGGAACAATGAGCAGTTCTTC
many	TRBV11-2	TRBJ2-7	TRBD1	CASSRGTGSYEQYF	TGTGCCAGCAGCCGCGGGACAGGGTCCTACGAGCAGTACTTC
few	TRBV5-1	TRBJ2-3	.	CASTRTRGISTDTQYF	TGCGCCAGCACCCGCACAAGGGGAATTAGCACAGATACGCAGTATTTT
.	TRBV27	TRBJ1-1	.	CASSSPGGKSEAFF	TGTGCCAGCAGTTCCCCCGGAGGGAAGTCTGAAGCTTTCTTT
.	TRBV6-5	TRBJ2-2	.	CASSYSFDTTGELFF	TGTGCCAGCAGTTACTCGTTCGACACCACCGGGGAGCTGTTTTTT
many	TRBV12-3/TRBV12-4	TRBJ1-5	TRBD1	CASSLRTGVYSNQPQHF	TGTGCCAGCAGTCTCCGGACAGGAGTTTATAGCAATCAGCCCCAGCATTTT
.	TRBV29-1	TRBJ1-2	TRBD1	CSLRTGEIGYTF	TGCAGCCTCCGGACAGGGGAGATTGGCTACACCTTC
.	TRBV25-1	TRBJ2-1	TRBD2	CASSKGTSLSYNEQFF	TGTGCCAGCAGTAAGGGGACTAGCCTATCCTACAATGAGCAGTTCTTC
many	TRBV12-3/TRBV12-4	TRBJ2-7	.	CASSLQGPYEQYF	TGTGCCAGCAGTTTGCAGGGGCCCTACGAGCAGTACTTC
.	TRBV25-1	TRBJ2-5	TRBD1	CASSDWDREGGTYQETQYF	TGTGCCAGCAGTGACTGGGACAGGGAGGGCGGGACGTACCAAGAGACCCAGTACTTC
few	TRBV20-1	TRBJ2-3	.	CSARIKGATDTQYF	TGCAGTGCTAGAATCAAGGGCGCGACAGATACGCAGTATTTT
few	TRBV20-1	TRBJ2-2	.	CSARGGEVTGELFF	TGCAGTGCTAGAGGCGGCGAGGTAACCGGGGAGCTGTTTTTT
.	TRBV5-1	TRBJ2-1	TRBD1	CASNRGEIYNEQFF	TGCGCCAGCAACAGGGGAGAGATCTACAATGAGCAGTTCTTC
once	TRBV25-1	TRBJ2-1	.	CAMSPGRVCSYNEQFF	TGTGCCATGAGCCCCGGGCGGGTCTGCTCCTACAATGAGCAGTTCTTC
.	TRBV28	TRBJ1-5	.	CASSLAAGTSNQPQHF	TGTGCCAGCAGTTTGGCCGCAGGAACTAGCAATCAGCCCCAGCATTTT
.	TRBV5-1	TRBJ2-3	.	CASSLGADTDTQYF	TGCGCCAGCAGCTTGGGTGCAGACACAGATACGCAGTATTTT
.	TRBV3-1	TRBJ1-4	.	CASSTQIGLGAATNEKLFF	TGTGCCAGCAGCACCCAGATAGGGTTGGGGGCTGCAACTAATGAAAAACTGTTTTTT
.	TRBV29-1	TRBJ2-1	.	CSVESGPNEQFF	TGCAGCGTTGAGTCTGGTCCCAATGAGCAGTTCTTC
.	TRBV7-8	TRBJ2-5	.	CASRRVRETQYF	TGTGCCAGCAGAAGGGTCCGGGAGACCCAGTACTTC
.	TRBV20-1	TRBJ2-1	TRBD1	CSAGDREVFPYNEQFF	TGCAGTGCGGGGGACAGAGAGGTCTTTCCGTACAATGAGCAGTTCTTC
few	TRBV19	TRBJ2-2	TRBD1	CASRRDRETGELFF	TGTGCCAGTAGACGGGACAGGGAGACCGGGGAGCTGTTTTTT
few	TRBV5-1	TRBJ1-2	.	CASSLTSFYGYTF	TGCGCCAGCAGCTTGACCAGCTTCTATGGCTACACCTTC
few	TRBV10-1	TRBJ1-2	TRBD1	CASSKDRAYGYTF	TGCGCCAGCAGTAAGGACAGGGCCTATGGCTACACCTTC
few	TRBV7-2	TRBJ1-2	.	CASSLRGGYTF	TGTGCCAGCAGCTTAAGGGGGGGCTACACCTTC
.	TRBV14	TRBJ2-1	.	CASSPTFFGGVFSYNEQFF	TGTGCCAGCAGCCCAACGTTTTTCGGGGGAGTATTCTCCTACAATGAGCAGTTCTTC
.	TRBV12-3/TRBV12-4	TRBJ2-5	.	CASRTIEGGPGTQYF	TGTGCCAGTAGAACTATCGAAGGGGGACCGGGGACCCAGTACTTC
many	TRBV5-1	TRBJ2-1	TRBD1	CASSITGGDYNEQFF	TGCGCCAGCAGCATCACAGGGGGCGACTACAATGAGCAGTTCTTC
.	TRBV27	TRBJ2-3	TRBD2	CASSEIAGASTDTQYF	TGTGCCAGCAGTGAAATAGCGGGAGCGAGCACAGATACGCAGTATTTT
few	TRBV2	TRBJ2-7	.	CASAKGGLGNEQYF	TGTGCCAGCGCCAAGGGGGGGCTAGGAAACGAGCAGTACTTC
.	TRBV20-1	TRBJ2-3	TRBD1	CSAEGGTRTGAPDTQYF	TGCAGTGCCGAGGGTGGGACTCGGACAGGGGCTCCAGATACGCAGTATTTT
.	TRBV6-2/TRBV6-3	TRBJ2-5	TRBD2	CASSYRSAREGHRSGQETQYF	TGTGCCAGCAGTTACCGCTCCGCGCGGGAGGGCCATCGTTCGGGCCAAGAGACCCAGTACTTC
.	TRBV6-1	TRBJ1-1	.	CASIEASNTEAFF	TGTGCCAGCATAGAGGCATCGAACACTGAAGCTTTCTTT
many	TRBV20-1	TRBJ1-4	TRBD1	CSAPGQGNEKLFF	TGCAGTGCCCCGGGACAGGGGAATGAAAAACTGTTTTTT